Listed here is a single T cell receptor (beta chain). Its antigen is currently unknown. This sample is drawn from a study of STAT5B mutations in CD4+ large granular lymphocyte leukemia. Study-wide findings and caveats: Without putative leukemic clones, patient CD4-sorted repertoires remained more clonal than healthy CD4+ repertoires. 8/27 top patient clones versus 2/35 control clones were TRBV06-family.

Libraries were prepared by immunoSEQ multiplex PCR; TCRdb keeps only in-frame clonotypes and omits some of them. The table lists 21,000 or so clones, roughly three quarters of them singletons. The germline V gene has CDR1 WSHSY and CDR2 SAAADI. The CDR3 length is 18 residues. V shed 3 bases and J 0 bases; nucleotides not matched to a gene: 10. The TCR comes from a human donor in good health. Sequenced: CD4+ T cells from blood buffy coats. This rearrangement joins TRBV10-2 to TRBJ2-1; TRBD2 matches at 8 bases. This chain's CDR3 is CASSDPGLGGSSYNEQFF. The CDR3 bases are TGCGCCAGCAGTGATCCGGGACTAGGGGGGAGCTCCTACAATGAGCAGTTCTTC.